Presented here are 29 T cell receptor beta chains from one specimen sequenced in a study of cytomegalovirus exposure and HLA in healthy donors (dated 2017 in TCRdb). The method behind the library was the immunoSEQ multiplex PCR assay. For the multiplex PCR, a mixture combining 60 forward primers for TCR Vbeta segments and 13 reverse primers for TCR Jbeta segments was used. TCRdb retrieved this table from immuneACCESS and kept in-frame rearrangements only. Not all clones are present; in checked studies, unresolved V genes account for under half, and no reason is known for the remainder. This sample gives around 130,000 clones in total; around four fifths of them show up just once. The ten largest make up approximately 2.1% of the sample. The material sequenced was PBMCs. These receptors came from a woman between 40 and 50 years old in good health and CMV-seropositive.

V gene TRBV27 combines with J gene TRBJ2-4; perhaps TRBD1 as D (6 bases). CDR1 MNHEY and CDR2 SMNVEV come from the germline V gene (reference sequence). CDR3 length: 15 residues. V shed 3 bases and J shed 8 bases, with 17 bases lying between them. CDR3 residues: CASSLRPGAVDIQYF. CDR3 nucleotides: TGTGCCAGCAGTTTGCGCCCAGGGGCAGTCGACATTCAGTACTTC.

The CDR3, as DNA: TGTGCCAGCAGAGACCCCCCGGGTTTTAATGAAAAACTGTTTTTT. Encoded protein: CASRDPPGFNEKLFF. The chain combines TRBV2 with TRBJ1-4; D is unresolved. In germline, CDR1 is SNHLY, CDR2 FYNNEI. Trimming left V 6 bases short and J 4 bases short, with 15 bases between. The CDR3 length is 15 residues.

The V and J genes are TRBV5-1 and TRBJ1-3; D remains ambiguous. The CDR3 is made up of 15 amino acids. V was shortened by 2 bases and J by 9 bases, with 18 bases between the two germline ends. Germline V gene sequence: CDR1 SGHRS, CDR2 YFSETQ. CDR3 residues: CASSLDSGSGATIYF. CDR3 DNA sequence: TGCGCCAGCAGCTTAGATTCGGGGTCAGGAGCCACCATATATTTT.

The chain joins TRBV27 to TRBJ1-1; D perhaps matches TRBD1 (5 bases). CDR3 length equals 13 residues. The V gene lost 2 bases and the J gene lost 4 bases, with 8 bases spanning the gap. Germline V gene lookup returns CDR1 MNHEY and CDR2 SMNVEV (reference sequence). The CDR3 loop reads CASSLQGRTEAFF. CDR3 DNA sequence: TGTGCCAGCAGTTTACAGGGTCGCACTGAAGCTTTCTTT.

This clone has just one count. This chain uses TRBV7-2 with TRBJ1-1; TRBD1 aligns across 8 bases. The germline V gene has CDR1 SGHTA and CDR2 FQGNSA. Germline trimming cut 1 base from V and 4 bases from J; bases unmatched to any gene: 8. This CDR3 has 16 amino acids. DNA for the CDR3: TGTGCCAGCAGCTTAGAGACAGGGGCGTTGGTCACTGAAGCTTTCTTT. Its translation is CASSLETGALVTEAFF.

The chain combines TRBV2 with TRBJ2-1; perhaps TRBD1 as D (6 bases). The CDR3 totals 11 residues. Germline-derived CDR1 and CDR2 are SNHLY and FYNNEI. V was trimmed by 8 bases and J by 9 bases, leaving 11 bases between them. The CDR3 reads CASGQRSEQFF. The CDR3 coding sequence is TGTGCCAGCGGACAGCGAAGTGAGCAGTTCTTC.

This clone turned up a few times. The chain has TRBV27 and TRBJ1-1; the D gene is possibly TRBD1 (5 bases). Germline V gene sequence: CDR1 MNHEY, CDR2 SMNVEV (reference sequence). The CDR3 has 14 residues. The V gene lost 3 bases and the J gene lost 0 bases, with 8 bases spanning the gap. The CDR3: CASSFQGLNTEAFF. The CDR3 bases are TGTGCCAGCAGTTTTCAGGGATTGAACACTGAAGCTTTCTTT.

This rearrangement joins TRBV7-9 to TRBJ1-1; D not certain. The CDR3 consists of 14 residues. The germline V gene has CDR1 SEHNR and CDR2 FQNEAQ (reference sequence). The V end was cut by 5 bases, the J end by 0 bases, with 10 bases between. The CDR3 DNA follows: TGTGCCAGCAGCCAAGACGGGTTGAACACTGAAGCTTTCTTT. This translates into CASSQDGLNTEAFF. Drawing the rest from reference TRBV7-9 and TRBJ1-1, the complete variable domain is DTGVSQNPRHKITKRGQNVTFRCDPISEHNRLYWYRQTLGQGPEFLTYFQNEAQLEKSRLLSDRFSAERPKGSFSTLEIQRTEQGDSAMYLCASSQDGLNTEAFFGQGTRLTVV.

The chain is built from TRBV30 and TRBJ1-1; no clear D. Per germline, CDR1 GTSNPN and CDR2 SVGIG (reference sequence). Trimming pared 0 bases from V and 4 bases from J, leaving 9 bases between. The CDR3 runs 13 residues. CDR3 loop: CAWSVRVSTEAFF. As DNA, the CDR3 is TGTGCCTGGAGTGTACGAGTTAGCACTGAAGCTTTCTTT.

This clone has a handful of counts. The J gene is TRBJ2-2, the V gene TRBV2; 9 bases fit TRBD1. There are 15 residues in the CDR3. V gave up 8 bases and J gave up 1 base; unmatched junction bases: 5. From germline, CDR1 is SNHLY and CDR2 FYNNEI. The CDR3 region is CASGGTGRNTGELFF. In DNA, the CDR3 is TGTGCCAGCGGAGGGACAGGGAGGAACACCGGGGAGCTGTTTTTT. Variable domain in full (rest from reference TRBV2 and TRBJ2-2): EPEVTQTPSHQVTQMGQEVILRCVPISNHLYFYWYRQILGQKVEFLVSFYNNEISEKSEIFDDQFSVERPDGSNFTLKIRSTKLEDSAMYFCASGGTGRNTGELFFGEGSRLTVL.

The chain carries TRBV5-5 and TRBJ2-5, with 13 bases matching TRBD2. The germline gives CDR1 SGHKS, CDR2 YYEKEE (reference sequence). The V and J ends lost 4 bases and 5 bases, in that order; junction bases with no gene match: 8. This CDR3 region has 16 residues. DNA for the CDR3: TGTGCCAGCAGCCCAGGACTAGCGGGAGATCGGGAGACCCAGTACTTC. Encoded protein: CASSPGLAGDRETQYF. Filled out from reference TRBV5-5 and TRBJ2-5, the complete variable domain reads DAGVTQSPTHLIKTRGQQVTLRCSPISGHKSVSWYQQVLGQGPQFIFQYYEKEERGRGNFPDRFSARQFPNYSSELNVNALLLGDSALYLCASSPGLAGDRETQYFGPGTRLLVL.

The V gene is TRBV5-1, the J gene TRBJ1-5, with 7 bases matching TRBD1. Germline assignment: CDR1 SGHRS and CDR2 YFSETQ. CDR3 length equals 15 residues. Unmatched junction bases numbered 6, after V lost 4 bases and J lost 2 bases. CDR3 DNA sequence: TGCGCCAGCAGCACCGAGGGGGCAGGCAATCAGCCCCAGCATTTT. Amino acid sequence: CASSTEGAGNQPQHF.

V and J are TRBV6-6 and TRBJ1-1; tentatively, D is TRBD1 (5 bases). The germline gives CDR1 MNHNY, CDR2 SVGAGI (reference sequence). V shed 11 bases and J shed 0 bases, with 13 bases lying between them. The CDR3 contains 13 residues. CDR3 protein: CASRRELNTEAFF. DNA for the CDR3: TGTGCCTCCCGCAGGGAATTGAACACTGAAGCTTTCTTT.

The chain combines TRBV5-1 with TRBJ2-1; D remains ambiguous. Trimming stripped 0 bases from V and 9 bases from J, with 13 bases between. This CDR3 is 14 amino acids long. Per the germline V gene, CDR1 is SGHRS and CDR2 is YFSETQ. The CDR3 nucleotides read TGCGCCAGCAGCTTGGGGGCTGCAAACGTTGAGCAGTTCTTC. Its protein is CASSLGAANVEQFF.

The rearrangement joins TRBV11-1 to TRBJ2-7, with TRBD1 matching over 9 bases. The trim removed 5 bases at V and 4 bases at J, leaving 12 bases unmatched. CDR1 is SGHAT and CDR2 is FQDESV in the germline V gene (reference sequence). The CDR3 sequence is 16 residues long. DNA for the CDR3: TGTGCCAGCAGCCTCGCCTCCGGGACAGGGACTTACGAGCAGTACTTC. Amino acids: CASSLASGTGTYEQYF.

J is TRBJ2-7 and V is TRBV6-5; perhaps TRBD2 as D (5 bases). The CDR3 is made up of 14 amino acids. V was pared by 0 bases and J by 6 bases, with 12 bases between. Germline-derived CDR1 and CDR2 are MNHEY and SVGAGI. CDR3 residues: CASSYSLSAREQYF. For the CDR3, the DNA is TGTGCCAGCAGTTACTCTCTTAGCGCCCGCGAGCAGTACTTC.

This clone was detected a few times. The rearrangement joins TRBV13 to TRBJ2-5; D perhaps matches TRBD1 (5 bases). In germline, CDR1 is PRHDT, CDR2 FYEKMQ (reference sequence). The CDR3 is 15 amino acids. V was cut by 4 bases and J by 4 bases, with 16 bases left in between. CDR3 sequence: CASSSAGILTETQYF. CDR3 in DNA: TGTGCCAGCAGCTCAGCAGGGATTTTGACAGAGACCCAGTACTTC.

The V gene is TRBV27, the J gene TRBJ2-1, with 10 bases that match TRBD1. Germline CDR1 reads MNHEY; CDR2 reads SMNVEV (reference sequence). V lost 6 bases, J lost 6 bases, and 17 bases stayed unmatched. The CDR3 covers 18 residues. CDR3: CASRVYGISGTGVNEQFF. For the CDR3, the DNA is TGTGCCAGCAGAGTTTACGGCATCTCCGGGACAGGGGTCAATGAGCAGTTCTTC.

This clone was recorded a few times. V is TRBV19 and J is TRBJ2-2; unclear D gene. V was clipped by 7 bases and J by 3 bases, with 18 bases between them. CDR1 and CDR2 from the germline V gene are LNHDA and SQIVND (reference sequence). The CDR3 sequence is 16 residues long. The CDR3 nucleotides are TGTGCCAGTACCTCAAGACTCCCTGCTGACACCGGGGAGCTGTTTTTT. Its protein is CASTSRLPADTGELFF.

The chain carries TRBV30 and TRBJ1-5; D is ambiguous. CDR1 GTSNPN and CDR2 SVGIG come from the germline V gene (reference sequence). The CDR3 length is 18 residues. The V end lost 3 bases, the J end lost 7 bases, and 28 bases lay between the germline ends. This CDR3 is CAWSPWAYYPAGGQPQHF. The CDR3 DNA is TGTGCCTGGAGCCCGTGGGCTTACTATCCAGCCGGCGGGCAGCCCCAGCATTTT.

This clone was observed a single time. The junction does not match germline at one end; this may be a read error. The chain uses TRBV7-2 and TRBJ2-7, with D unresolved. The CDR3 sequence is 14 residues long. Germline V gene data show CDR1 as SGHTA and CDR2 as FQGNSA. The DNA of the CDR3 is TGTGCCAGCAGCTTAGATCCGGGTACCTACGAGCAGTGCTTC. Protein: CASSLDPGTYEQCF.

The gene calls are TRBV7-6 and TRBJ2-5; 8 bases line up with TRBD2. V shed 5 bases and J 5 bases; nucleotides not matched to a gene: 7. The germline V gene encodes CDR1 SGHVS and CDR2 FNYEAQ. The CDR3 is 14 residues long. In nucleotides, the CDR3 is TGTGCCAGCAGCCTAAGCGGGAGAATCGAGACCCAGTACTTC. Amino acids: CASSLSGRIETQYF.

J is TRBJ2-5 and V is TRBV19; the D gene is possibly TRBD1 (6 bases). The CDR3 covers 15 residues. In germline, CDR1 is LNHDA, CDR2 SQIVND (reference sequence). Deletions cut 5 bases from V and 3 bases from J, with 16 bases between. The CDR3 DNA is TGTGCCAGTAGTCCCCCCGGAACAGGGAAAGAGACCCAGTACTTC. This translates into CASSPPGTGKETQYF.

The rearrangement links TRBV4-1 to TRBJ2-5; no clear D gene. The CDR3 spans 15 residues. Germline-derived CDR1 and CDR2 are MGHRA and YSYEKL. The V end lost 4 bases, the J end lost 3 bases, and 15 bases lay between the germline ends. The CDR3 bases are TGCGCCAGCAGCCTGACCGATCGGAGAAAAGAGACCCAGTACTTC. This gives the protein CASSLTDRRKETQYF.

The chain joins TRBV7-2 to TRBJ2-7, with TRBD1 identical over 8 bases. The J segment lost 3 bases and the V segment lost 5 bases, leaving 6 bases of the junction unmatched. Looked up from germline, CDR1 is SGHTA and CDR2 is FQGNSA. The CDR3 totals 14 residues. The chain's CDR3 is CASSKSQGDYEQYF. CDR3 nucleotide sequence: TGTGCCAGCAGCAAATCACAGGGGGACTACGAGCAGTACTTC. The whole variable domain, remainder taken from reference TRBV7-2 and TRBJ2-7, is GAGVSQSPSNKVTEKGKDVELRCDPISGHTALYWYRQSLGQGLEFLIYFQGNSAPDKSGLPSDRFSAERTGGSVSTLTIQRTQQEDSAVYLCASSKSQGDYEQYFGPGTRLTVT.

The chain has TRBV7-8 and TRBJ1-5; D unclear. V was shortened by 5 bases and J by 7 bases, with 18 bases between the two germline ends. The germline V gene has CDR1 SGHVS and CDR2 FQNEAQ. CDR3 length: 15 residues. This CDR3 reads CASSLSGGSPQPQHF. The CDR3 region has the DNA TGTGCCAGCAGCCTCTCAGGAGGCAGCCCCCAGCCCCAGCATTTT. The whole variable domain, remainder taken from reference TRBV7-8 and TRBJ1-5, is GAGVSQSPRYKVAKRGQDVALRCDPISGHVSLFWYQQALGQGPEFLTYFQNEAQLDKSGLPSDRFFAERPEGSVSTLKIQRTQQEDSAVYLCASSLSGGSPQPQHFGDGTRLSIL.

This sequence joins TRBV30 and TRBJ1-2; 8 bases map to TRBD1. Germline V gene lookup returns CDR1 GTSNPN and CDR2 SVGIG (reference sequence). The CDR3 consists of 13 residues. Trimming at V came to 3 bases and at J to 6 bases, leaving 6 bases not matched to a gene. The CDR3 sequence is CAWRVDRAHGYTF. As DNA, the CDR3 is TGTGCCTGGAGGGTGGACAGGGCCCATGGCTACACCTTC.

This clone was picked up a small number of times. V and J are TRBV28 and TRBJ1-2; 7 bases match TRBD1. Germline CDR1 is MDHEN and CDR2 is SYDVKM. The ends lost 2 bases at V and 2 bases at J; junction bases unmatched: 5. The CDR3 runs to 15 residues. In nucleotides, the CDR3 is TGTGCCAGCAGTTTAAGTTCAGGGGGGAACTATGGCTACACCTTC. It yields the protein CASSLSSGGNYGYTF.

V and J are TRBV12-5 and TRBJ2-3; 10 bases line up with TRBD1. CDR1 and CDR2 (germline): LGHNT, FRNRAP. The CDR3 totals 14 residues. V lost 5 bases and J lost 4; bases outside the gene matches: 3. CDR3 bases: TGTGCTAGTGGTAGGACAGGGGGGGCAGATACGCAGTATTTT. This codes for CASGRTGGADTQYF.